This TCR beta chain was documented in a study of OX40 agonist ivuxolimab in advanced cancers. About the investigation overall: The costimulatory receptor OX40 (CD134) was targeted by ivuxolimab, a fully human IgG2 agonistic monoclonal antibody. Intravenous ivuxolimab was administered to patients every 2 weeks at six dose levels: 0.01, 0.1, 0.3, 1.5, 3 and 10 mg/kg. Of the 52 patients in dose escalation, around 19 had hepatocellular carcinoma, about 15 had melanoma, 9 had renal cell carcinoma and 9 had head and neck cancer. A male proportion of 75% to 85% and a mean age of around 60 years, ranging from about 20 to 85, were recorded for the dose-escalation cohort. Prior anti-PD-1, anti-PD-L1 or anti-CTLA-4 therapy was permitted, and 35% to 40% of dose-escalation patients had received checkpoint inhibitors. Partial responses occurred in three dose-escalation patients, of whom one had hepatocellular carcinoma and two had cutaneous melanoma. Peripheral TCRbeta sequencing aimed to test whether ivuxolimab altered TCR sequence diversity and caused clonal T-cell expansion. The paper describes the monotherapy dose-escalation part (N of about 57 patients) of the phase I trial of ivuxolimab.

Patients with autoimmune disease history or receiving systemic immunosuppression were excluded from the trial. Peripheral blood for TCR sequencing was collected from all dose cohorts at baseline, on cycle 4 day 1, and on cycle 7 day 1. The samples were drawn from a first-in-human, open-label, multicenter phase I dose-escalation trial of ivuxolimab. Adults with locally advanced or metastatic melanoma, renal cell, hepatocellular, or head and neck squamous cell carcinoma were enrolled in the trial. Before TCR sequencing, CD4+ T cells and CD8+ T cells from peripheral blood were sorted into separate populations. Study-wide findings and limitations: After ivuxolimab, CD8+ T cells had more expanded clones than CD4+ T cells on average. At doses of 0.1 to 3.0 mg/kg, clonal expansion of both CD4+ and CD8+ T cells in blood was seen between baseline and week 6. In partial responders in the 0.1-3.0 mg/kg groups, normalized peripheral clonal expansion was found to be among the lowest, especially among CD8+ T cells. Antigen specificity was not determined for the clonally expanded peripheral T cells. Low levels of normalized T-cell clonal expansion were also seen in some patients who did not respond.

The germline V gene supplies CDR1 WSHSY and CDR2 SAAADI. Taken from cysteine to phenylalanine, the CDR3 has 16 residues. Only CDR3 DNA remains: 48 bases, in frame from the first base. For this chain, trimming is 6 bases at the V end and 7 bases at the J end, and the number of junction bases without a gene match is 10. Genomic DNA was isolated from the sorted cells so that the TCRbeta CDR3 region could be sequenced. The immunoSEQ Assay was used to sequence the TCRbeta CDR3 regions. TCRdb retrieved this table from immuneACCESS and kept in-frame rearrangements only. Not all clones are present; in checked studies, unresolved V genes account for under half, and no reason is known for the remainder. The sample table holds 55,000 to 75,000 clones, of which approximately 86% were seen once. 0.75% of the sample lies in the top ten. Only one count was recorded for this clone. The antigen it binds to is not known. Qualities for individual bases were not recorded, and no much larger clone is one base off.

The rearrangement combines TRBV10-2 with TRBJ2-1; TRBD2 aligns with 12 central bases. This sample comprised CD4+ or CD8+ T cells sorted from blood, obtained in a trial of the OX40 agonist ivuxolimab. The receptor comes from an adult with an advanced solid tumor such as melanoma, head and neck, liver or kidney cancer. DNA sequence: TGCGCCAGCAGGGTACCGACTAGCGGGAGAGGAAATGAGCAGTTCTTC. This is translated as CASRVPTSGRGNEQFF.